A single sample is the source of the 23 T cell receptor beta chains below, sequenced in a study of T cell responses to AZD1222 COVID-19 vaccine (dated by TCRdb to 2020 to 2023). Receptors were amplified or captured by the immunoSEQ multiplex PCR assay. TCRdb provides this immuneACCESS table in a form limited to in-frame rearrangements. Some clones are lacking; in checked studies, under half of them reflect an unresolved V gene, and why the rest are absent is not known. The table for this sample lists about 150,000 clones; 90% of them were counted only once. Clones ranked in the top ten supply approximately 5.9% of the sample. The sample's time point label is to be understood as: about 28 days (+/-7) after the second vaccine dose. Sequences were derived from peripheral blood, sampled 28 days after the second AZD1222 dose. These receptors originate from an adult who received the AZD1222 COVID-19 vaccine.

This clone has a single count. The V gene is TRBV15, the J gene TRBJ1-6; D gene unclear. V lost 1 base to trimming and J lost 11 bases, with 12 bases between them. The CDR3 consists of 14 residues. From germline, CDR1 is LNHNV and CDR2 YYDKDF (reference sequence). CDR3 coding DNA: TGTGCCACCAGCAGAGCCGACGGGAAGGCACCCCTCCACTTT. It encodes CATSRADGKAPLHF.

This clone came up once. The V gene is TRBV2, the J gene TRBJ1-2, with D maybe TRBD1 (5 bases). The CDR3 sequence is 13 residues long. Germline V gene data show CDR1 as SNHLY and CDR2 as FYNNEI. V lost 7 bases to trimming and J lost 5 bases, with 14 bases between them. CDR3 sequence reads: CASNQWGEYGYTF. CDR3 DNA sequence: TGTGCCAGCAACCAGTGGGGCGAGTATGGCTACACCTTC.

This chain links TRBV11-2 with TRBJ2-7; D perhaps matches TRBD2 (6 bases). V gave up 5 bases and J gave up 3 bases, with 11 bases separating them. Germline values: CDR1 SGHAT, CDR2 FQNNGV. CDR3 length: 13 amino acids. CDR3 coding DNA: TGTGCCAGCAGCCCGCGGGGTATCTACGAGCAGTACTTC. Translating gives CASSPRGIYEQYF.

The rearrangement uses TRBV4-2 and TRBJ2-7; the match to TRBD1 covers 9 bases. There are 16 residues in the CDR3. Losses at the gene ends were 1 base for V and 4 bases for J; bases not matched to a gene: 8. Per the germline V gene, CDR1 is LGHNA and CDR2 is YNFKEQ. For the CDR3, the DNA is TGTGCCAGCAGCCAAGCTCAGGGACAGGGTCAATACGAGCAGTACTTC. Amino acid sequence: CASSQAQGQGQYEQYF.

The chain has TRBV7-2 and TRBJ1-5; 11 bases fit TRBD1. This CDR3 region has 16 residues. With V trimmed by 5 bases and J by 0 bases, 3 bases remained unmatched. Germline V CDR1 and CDR2: SGHTA, FQGNSA. CDR3 protein: CASSRTGGYSNQPQHF. The CDR3 DNA reads as TGTGCCAGCAGCCGGACAGGGGGCTATAGCAATCAGCCCCAGCATTTT. Together with reference TRBV7-2 and TRBJ1-5, the CDR3 gives the full variable domain: GAGVSQSPSNKVTEKGKDVELRCDPISGHTALYWYRQSLGQGLEFLIYFQGNSAPDKSGLPSDRFSAERTGGSVSTLTIQRTQQEDSAVYLCASSRTGGYSNQPQHFGDGTRLSIL.

The chain employs TRBV24-1 and TRBJ1-5, with 9 bases matching TRBD1. CDR1 and CDR2 from the germline V gene are KGHDR and SFDVKD. J lost 1 base, V lost 4 bases, and 4 bases had no gene match. The CDR3 covers 16 residues. The CDR3 DNA is TGTGCCACCAGTGAAGGAACAGGGGGCAGCAATCAGCCCCAGCATTTT. Amino acids: CATSEGTGGSNQPQHF.

V usage is TRBV7-2 and J usage is TRBJ2-3; 8 bases agree with TRBD2. With 1 base clipped from V and 0 bases from J, the junction kept 3 bases outside the gene matches. The CDR3 loop spans 16 amino acids. Germline values: CDR1 SGHTA, CDR2 FQGNSA. CDR3 sequence reads: CASSLVGGGSTDTQYF. The CDR3 DNA follows: TGTGCCAGCAGCTTAGTCGGCGGGGGGAGCACAGATACGCAGTATTTT.

The genes are TRBV2 and TRBJ2-4; 8 bases are shared with TRBD1. The CDR3 runs 13 residues. V shed 5 bases and J 15 bases; nucleotides not matched to a gene: 12. The germline V gene encodes CDR1 SNHLY and CDR2 FYNNEI. This chain's CDR3 is CASSLQGTGIAYF. Written as DNA, the CDR3 is TGTGCCAGCAGTCTCCAGGGGACAGGCATTGCGTACTTC.

The chain uses TRBV6-2 or TRBV6-3 and TRBJ2-1, with 9 bases lining up with TRBD2. After removal of 3 bases from V and 7 bases from J, the junction contained 16 bases not matched to a gene. Germline V gene sequence: CDR1 MNHEY, CDR2 SVGEGT. The CDR3 totals 18 residues. The DNA of the CDR3 is TGTGCCAGCAGTTATCACGGCTTCGGCGGGAGGGAAGGGAATGAGCAGTTCTTC. Translated: CASSYHGFGGREGNEQFF.

V and J are TRBV28 and TRBJ2-7, with 7 positions matching TRBD1. This CDR3 region has 13 residues. V was pared by 5 bases and J by 3 bases, with 4 bases of the junction left unmatched. Germline values: CDR1 MDHEN, CDR2 SYDVKM. CDR3 DNA sequence: TGTGCCAGCAGTCTGGGACAGCTCTACGAGCAGTACTTC. Residues: CASSLGQLYEQYF.

This clone was detected a few times. The chain has TRBV10-1 and TRBJ1-4; 7 bases line up with TRBD1. V dropped 2 bases and J dropped 6; count of bases not matched to a gene: 12. In germline, CDR1 is WNHNN, CDR2 SYGVQD (reference sequence). The CDR3 has 17 amino acids. Here the CDR3 reads CASSEDPSTGIDEKLFF. The CDR3 bases are TGCGCCAGCAGTGAGGACCCCTCGACAGGGATTGATGAAAAACTGTTTTTT.

J is TRBJ1-4 and V is TRBV4-1, with D unresolved. CDR3 length equals 15 residues. The germline V gene encodes CDR1 MGHRA and CDR2 YSYEKL. V lost 1 base to trimming and J lost 7 bases, with 13 bases between them. CDR3: CASSQAREVVEKLFF. In DNA, the CDR3 is TGCGCCAGCAGCCAAGCCCGGGAGGTAGTTGAAAAACTGTTTTTT.

This chain links TRBV27 with TRBJ2-5; 9 bases agree with TRBD2. The CDR3 spans 15 residues. V shed 0 bases, J shed 5 bases, and the junction held 4 bases outside the gene matches. Germline V lookup: CDR1 MNHEY, CDR2 SMNVEV (reference sequence). The CDR3 nucleotides are TGTGCCAGCAGTTTATCGTGGAGCGGGAGGGAGACCCAGTACTTC. It encodes CASSLSWSGRETQYF.

The V gene is TRBV28, the J gene TRBJ1-5, with D possibly matching TRBD1 (5 bases). The germline gives CDR1 MDHEN, CDR2 SYDVKM. CDR3 length: 16 amino acids. Trimming removed 11 bases at V and 2 bases at J, with 22 bases between. CDR3 in amino acids: CARLTGGGGGNQPQHF. DNA of the CDR3: TGTGCCCGCCTAACGGGGGGGGGAGGCGGCAATCAGCCCCAGCATTTT. Drawing the rest from reference TRBV28 and TRBJ1-5, the complete variable domain is DVKVTQSSRYLVKRTGEKVFLECVQDMDHENMFWYRQDPGLGLRLIYFSYDVKMKEKGDIPEGYSVSREKKERFSLILESASTNQTSMYLCARLTGGGGGNQPQHFGDGTRLSIL.

The V gene is TRBV7-9, the J gene TRBJ2-7; no clear D. Germline values: CDR1 SEHNR, CDR2 FQNEAQ (reference sequence). V lost 1 base, J lost 4 bases, and 5 bases lay in between. The CDR3 extends over 12 amino acids. The CDR3 sequence is CASSLERYEQYF. The DNA of the CDR3 is TGTGCCAGCAGCTTAGAGAGGTACGAGCAGTACTTC.

The chain carries TRBV6-2 or TRBV6-3 and TRBJ2-2; TRBD2 matches 12 bases. The junction had 2 bases not matched to a gene; V was cut back by 2 bases and J by 1 base. Germline V lookup: CDR1 MNHEY, CDR2 SVGEGT. There are 17 residues in the CDR3. The CDR3 DNA reads TGTGCCAGCAGTTACACGACTAGCGGGGGGAACACCGGGGAGCTGTTTTTT. Its protein is CASSYTTSGGNTGELFF.

This clone was observed once. The CDR3 region is CSVSQGSYEQYF. CDR3 DNA sequence: TGCAGCGTCTCACAGGGCTCCTACGAGCAGTACTTC. J is TRBJ2-7 and V is TRBV29-1; D perhaps matches TRBD1 (6 bases). V was trimmed by 6 bases and J by 0 bases, leaving 9 bases between them. This CDR3 contains 12 residues. Per germline, CDR1 SQVTM and CDR2 ANQGSEA.

The genes are TRBV27 and TRBJ1-5; D ambiguous. This CDR3 has 14 amino acids. Deletions cut 2 bases from V and 1 base from J, with 6 bases between. CDR1 is MNHEY, CDR2 SMNVEV, per germline (reference sequence). CDR3 in DNA: TGTGCCAGCAGTTTACACGGGAGCAATCAGCCCCAGCATTTT. Translated, it gives CASSLHGSNQPQHF.

The CDR3 here is CASSLRLGGTDTQYF. The CDR3 DNA reads TGTGCCAGCAGCCTCCGCCTGGGGGGGACAGATACGCAGTATTTT. The chain couples TRBV3-1 (or the pseudogene TRBV3-2) to TRBJ2-3; the match to TRBD2 covers 7 bases. Germline trimming cut 4 bases from V and 3 bases from J; bases unmatched to any gene: 7. Germline V gene lookup returns CDR1 LGHDT and CDR2 YNNKEL (reference sequence). CDR3 length equals 15 residues.

Sample share makes this clone medium-sized. The CDR3 is CASSVGLNTGELFF. CDR3 coding DNA: TGCGCCAGCAGTGTAGGGCTGAACACCGGGGAGCTGTTTTTT. The gene calls are TRBV10-2 and TRBJ2-2; D is ambiguous. This CDR3 comprises 14 residues. Germline V gene data show CDR1 as WSHSY and CDR2 as SAAADI. V was clipped by 4 bases and J by 1 base, with 7 bases between them.

The chain couples TRBV11-1 to TRBJ1-4; D might be TRBD1 (6 bases). The CDR3 loop spans 14 amino acids. CDR1 is SGHAT and CDR2 is FQDESV in the germline V gene (reference sequence). V was pared by 5 bases and J by 8 bases, with 15 bases between. CDR3: CASSHRVKDEKLFF. CDR3 sequence (DNA): TGTGCCAGCAGCCACAGGGTAAAGGACGAAAAACTGTTTTTT.

Details on this clone: One end of the junction varies from germline; a read error may be responsible. V and J are TRBV7-7 and TRBJ2-5; D is uncertain. The germline V gene encodes CDR1 SSHAT and CDR2 FNYEAQ (reference sequence). CDR3 size: 13 residues. The CDR3 protein is CASSLVSQETQYF. The CDR3 coding sequence is TGTGCTAGCAGCTTGGTCAGTCAAGAGACCCAGTACTTC.

The chain is built from TRBV7-9 and TRBJ1-1, with D possibly matching TRBD1 (5 bases). The CDR3 covers 13 residues. Germline V lookup: CDR1 SEHNR, CDR2 FQNEAQ (reference sequence). Trimming took 1 base from V and 13 from J, leaving 16 bases between them. CDR3 region: CASSLGGDFSNFF. In nucleotides, the CDR3 is TGTGCCAGCAGCTTAGGGGGCGATTTTAGCAATTTCTTT.